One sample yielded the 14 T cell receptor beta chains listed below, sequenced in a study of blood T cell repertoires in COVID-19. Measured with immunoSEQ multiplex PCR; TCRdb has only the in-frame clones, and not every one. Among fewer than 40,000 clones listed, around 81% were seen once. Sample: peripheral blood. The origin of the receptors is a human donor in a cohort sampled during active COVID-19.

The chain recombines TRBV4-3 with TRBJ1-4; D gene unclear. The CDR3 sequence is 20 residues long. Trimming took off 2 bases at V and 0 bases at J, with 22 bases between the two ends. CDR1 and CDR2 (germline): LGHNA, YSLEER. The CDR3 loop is CASSQRLTSETGATNEKLFF. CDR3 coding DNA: TGCGCCAGCAGCCAACGCTTAACGAGCGAGACGGGTGCAACTAATGAAAAACTGTTTTTT.

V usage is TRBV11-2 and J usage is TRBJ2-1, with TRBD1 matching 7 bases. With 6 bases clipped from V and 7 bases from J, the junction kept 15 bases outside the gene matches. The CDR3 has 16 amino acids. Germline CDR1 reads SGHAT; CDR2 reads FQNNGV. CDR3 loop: CASRSLSGTVRNEQFF. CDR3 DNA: TGTGCCAGCAGATCACTCTCCGGGACAGTGCGGAATGAGCAGTTCTTC.

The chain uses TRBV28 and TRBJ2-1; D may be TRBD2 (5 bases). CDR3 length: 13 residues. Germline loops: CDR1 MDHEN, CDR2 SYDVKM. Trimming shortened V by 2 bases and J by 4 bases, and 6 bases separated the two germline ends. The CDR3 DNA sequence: TGTGCCAGCAGTTTACCGGGGTACAATGAGCAGTTCTTC. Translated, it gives CASSLPGYNEQFF.

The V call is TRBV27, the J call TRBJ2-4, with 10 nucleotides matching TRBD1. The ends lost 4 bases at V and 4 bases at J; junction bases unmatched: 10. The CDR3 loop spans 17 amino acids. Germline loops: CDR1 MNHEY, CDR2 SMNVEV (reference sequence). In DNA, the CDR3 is TGTGCCAGCAGTTCACCCTGGACAGGGGGTCGGAAAAACATTCAGTACTTC. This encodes CASSSPWTGGRKNIQYF.

The CDR3 DNA follows: TGTGCCAGCAGTTACCGCCTAGCGGGGGCCCCGAGACACATTCAGTACTTC. This encodes CASSYRLAGAPRHIQYF. The chain carries TRBV6-7 and TRBJ2-4, with TRBD2 matching 10 bases. TRBV6-7 is noted as an ORF with a role that remains uncertain. V lost 2 bases, J lost 8 bases, and 12 bases stayed unmatched. This CDR3 has 17 amino acids.

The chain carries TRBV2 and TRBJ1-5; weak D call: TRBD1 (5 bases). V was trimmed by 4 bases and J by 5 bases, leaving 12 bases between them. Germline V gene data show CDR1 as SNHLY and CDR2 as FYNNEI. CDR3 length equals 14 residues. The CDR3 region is CASSGQGGYQPQHF. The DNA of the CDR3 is TGTGCCAGCAGTGGGCAGGGTGGATATCAGCCCCAGCATTTT.

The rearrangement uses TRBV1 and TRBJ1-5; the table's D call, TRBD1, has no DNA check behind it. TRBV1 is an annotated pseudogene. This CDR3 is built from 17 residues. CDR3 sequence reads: CTSSRDRGRKGNQPQHF. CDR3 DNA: TGCACCAGCAGCCGGGACAGGGGGCGAAAAGGCAATCAGCCCCAGCATTTT.

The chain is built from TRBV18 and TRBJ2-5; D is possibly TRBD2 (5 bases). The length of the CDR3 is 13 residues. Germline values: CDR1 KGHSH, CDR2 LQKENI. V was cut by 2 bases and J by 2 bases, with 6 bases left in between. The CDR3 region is CASSPGLQETQYF. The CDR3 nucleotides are TGTGCCAGCTCACCAGGACTGCAAGAGACCCAGTACTTC.

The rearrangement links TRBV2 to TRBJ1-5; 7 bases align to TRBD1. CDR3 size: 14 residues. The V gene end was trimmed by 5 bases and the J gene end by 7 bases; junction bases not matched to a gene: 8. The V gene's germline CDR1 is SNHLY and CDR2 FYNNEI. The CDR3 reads CASSFTGAGQPQHF. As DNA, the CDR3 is TGTGCCAGCAGTTTTACAGGGGCGGGGCAGCCCCAGCATTTT.

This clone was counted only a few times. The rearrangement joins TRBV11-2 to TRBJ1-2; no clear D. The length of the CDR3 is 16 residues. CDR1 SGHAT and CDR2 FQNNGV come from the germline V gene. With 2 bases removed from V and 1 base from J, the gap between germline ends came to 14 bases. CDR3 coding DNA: TGTGCCAGCAGCTTACATTTGGCAGGAGGTAACTATGGCTACACCTTC. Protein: CASSLHLAGGNYGYTF.

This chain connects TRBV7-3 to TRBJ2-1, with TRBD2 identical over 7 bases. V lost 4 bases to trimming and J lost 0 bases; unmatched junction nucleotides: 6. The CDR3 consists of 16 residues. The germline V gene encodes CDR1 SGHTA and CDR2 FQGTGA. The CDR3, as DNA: TGTGCCAGCAGCTCAGCTCTAGCGGTCTCCTACAATGAGCAGTTCTTC. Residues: CASSSALAVSYNEQFF.

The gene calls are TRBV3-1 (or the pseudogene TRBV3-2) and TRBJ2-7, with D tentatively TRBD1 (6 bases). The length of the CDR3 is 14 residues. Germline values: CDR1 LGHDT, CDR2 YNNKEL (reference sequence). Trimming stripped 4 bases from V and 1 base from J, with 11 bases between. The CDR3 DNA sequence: TGTGCCAGCAGCCTGGACAGCCAGTCCTACGAGCAGTACTTC. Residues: CASSLDSQSYEQYF.

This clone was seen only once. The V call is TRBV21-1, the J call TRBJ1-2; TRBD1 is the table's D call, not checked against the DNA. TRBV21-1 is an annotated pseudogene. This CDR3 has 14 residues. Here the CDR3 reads CATKLRGSNYGYTF. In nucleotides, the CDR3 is TGTGCCACCAAACTTAGGGGGAGTAACTATGGCTACACCTTC.

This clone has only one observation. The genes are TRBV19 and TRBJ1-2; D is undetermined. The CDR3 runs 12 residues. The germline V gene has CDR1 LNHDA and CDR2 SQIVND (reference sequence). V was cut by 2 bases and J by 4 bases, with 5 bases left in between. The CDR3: CASSITAYGYTF. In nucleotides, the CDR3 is TGTGCCAGTAGTATAACAGCCTATGGCTACACCTTC.